This T cell receptor beta chain is from a study of cytomegalovirus exposure and HLA in healthy donors. Points from the study as a whole: Excluded: some indistinguishable V segments such as TRBV6-2 and TRBV6-3.

The PCR had 60 Vbeta and 13 Jbeta primers. Repertoires were generated with immunoSEQ multiplex PCR, while TCRdb's copy carries only in-frame clones and drops some. Here the sample spans 200,000 or so clones, 70% to 90% being singletons. A word on this clone: Antigen specificity is unknown.

The V gene end was trimmed by 11 bases and the J gene end by 0 bases; junction bases not matched to a gene: 8. Germline V lookup: CDR1 ENHRY, CDR2 SYGVKD. The CDR3 is 15 amino acids. Material: PBMCs. V gene TRBV10-3 combines with J gene TRBJ2-5; 11 positions match TRBD2. The source of this sequence is a woman under 30 in good health and CMV-seropositive. The CDR3 coding sequence is TGTGCCTCAAGGACTAGCGGGTCACACCAAGAGACCCAGTACTTC. Its translation: CASRTSGSHQETQYF.